The rows below give T cell receptor beta chains drawn from one sample of a study. TCRdb's table, derived via immunoSEQ multiplex PCR, lists solely in-frame clones and lacks some. The repertoire includes around 54,000 clones, approximately 93% of them detected once, and about 10% sits in the top ten. The sequenced sample was PBMCs. These receptors came from a man in his forties with rheumatoid arthritis. The CDR3 runs from the conserved cysteine through the conserved F or W. The order of the fields is J gene, V gene, CDR3 length, clone size, D gene, CDR3 protein, CDR3 DNA. D genes are given only for firm matches. Clone size is given for some rows only: seen once, a few or many times, or a class if the clone is expanded.

>TRBJ2-3|TRBV4-2|19|-|TRBD2
CASSQPRTSGRKSTDTQYF
TGTGCCAGCAGCCAACCACGGACTAGCGGGAGGAAGAGCACAGATACGCAGTATTTT
>TRBJ2-2|TRBV4-1|18|-|TRBD2
CASSQSPASGAYTGELFF
TGCGCCAGCAGCCAATCCCCGGCTAGCGGGGCGTACACCGGGGAGCTGTTTTTT
>TRBJ2-7|TRBV19|14|-|TRBD2
CASSNLAGSHEQYF
TGTGCCAGTAGTAACTTAGCGGGAAGCCACGAGCAGTACTTC
>TRBJ1-4|TRBV4-1|16|-|-
CASSQAWGTGDEKLFF
TGCGCCAGCAGCCAAGCCTGGGGGACGGGTGATGAAAAACTGTTTTTT
>TRBJ2-7|TRBV9|21|-|TRBD2
CASSARPVPGQGLAGEYEQYF
TGTGCCAGCAGCGCCCGCCCTGTCCCGGGACAGGGACTAGCGGGAGAATACGAGCAGTACTTC
>TRBJ2-1|TRBV4-2|16|few|TRBD2
CASSQETSGRKGEQFF
TGTGCCAGCAGCCAAGAGACTAGCGGGAGAAAGGGGGAGCAGTTCTTC
>TRBJ2-7|TRBV11-3|15|-|TRBD2
CASSFGAGGSYEQYF
TGTGCCAGCAGCTTTGGAGCGGGGGGCTCCTACGAGCAGTACTTC
>TRBJ1-6|TRBV27|15|-|TRBD1
CASSFWDRRDSPLHF
TGTGCCAGCAGTTTTTGGGACAGGAGGGATTCACCCCTCCACTTT
>TRBJ1-4|TRBV25-1|17|-|TRBD1
CASSESGHRGRNEKLFF
TGTGCCAGCAGTGAATCTGGGCACAGGGGGCGAAATGAAAAACTGTTTTTT
>TRBJ2-1|TRBV6-6|14|-|TRBD2
CASSGLARYNEQFF
TGTGCCAGCAGTGGACTAGCGCGTTACAATGAGCAGTTCTTC
>TRBJ2-7|TRBV27|14|-|-
CASSSVGSAYEQYF
TGTGCCAGCAGCAGCGTCGGTTCGGCCTACGAGCAGTACTTC
>TRBJ2-7|TRBV7-2|15|-|-
CASSYTGTKTYEQYF
TGTGCCAGCAGTTACACCGGGACCAAGACTTACGAGCAGTACTTC
>TRBJ2-7|TRBV9|15|-|-
CASSVGSSAAYEQYF
TGTGCCAGCAGCGTAGGCTCATCCGCCGCCTACGAGCAGTACTTC
>TRBJ2-7|TRBV5-5|15|-|-
CASSLVPGDSYEQYF
TGTGCCAGCAGCTTGGTTCCAGGGGACTCCTACGAGCAGTACTTC
>TRBJ1-5|TRBV2|15|-|-
CASSEDGATNQPQHF
TGTGCCAGCAGTGAAGACGGGGCAACCAATCAGCCCCAGCATTTT
>TRBJ1-1|TRBV5-6|14|-|-
CASSFLGVNTEAFF
TGTGCCAGCAGCTTTTTGGGGGTGAACACTGAAGCTTTCTTT
>TRBJ1-6|TRBV19|15|-|TRBD1
CASGTGAGGNSPLHF
TGTGCCAGCGGTACGGGGGCAGGGGGAAACTCACCCCTCCACTTT
>TRBJ1-5|TRBV6-5|14|-|-
CASSGVGGNQPQHF
TGTGCCAGCAGCGGGGTAGGTGGGAATCAGCCCCAGCATTTT
>TRBJ1-2|TRBV6-2/TRBV6-3|12|-|-
CASSTLSWGYTF
TGTGCCAGCAGTACGCTAAGCTGGGGCTACACCTTC
>TRBJ2-1|TRBV7-6|17|-|-
CASSPTDRPSRHNEQFF
TGTGCCAGCAGCCCAACTGACAGGCCTAGTCGTCACAATGAGCAGTTCTTC
>TRBJ1-5|TRBV2|15|-|TRBD1
CASSVAQGGNQPQHF
TGTGCCAGCAGTGTAGCCCAGGGGGGCAATCAGCCCCAGCATTTT
>TRBJ2-7|TRBV30|12|once|-
CAWSPPTYEQYF
TGTGCCTGGAGTCCACCTACCTACGAGCAGTACTTC
>TRBJ2-2|TRBV5-1|15|-|-
CASSLATTNTGELFF
TGCGCCAGCAGCTTGGCGACTACGAACACCGGGGAGCTGTTTTTT
>TRBJ2-5|TRBV19|18|-|TRBD2
CASSISWGSGPREETQYF
TGTGCCAGTAGTATATCCTGGGGTAGCGGGCCTAGGGAAGAGACCCAGTACTTC
>TRBJ1-1|TRBV6-6|15|-|TRBD1
CASSYPGGADTEAFF
TGTGCCAGCAGTTACCCAGGGGGCGCCGACACTGAAGCTTTCTTT
>TRBJ1-2|TRBV28|13|-|-
CASGLTGPYGYTF
TGTGCCAGCGGGCTAACAGGGCCCTATGGCTACACCTTC
>TRBJ1-2|TRBV6-5|15|once|-
CASSYSLGLDYGYTF
TGTGCCAGCAGTTACTCGCTGGGTTTGGACTATGGCTACACCTTC
>TRBJ2-7|TRBV11-2|13|-|-
CASSTTLGDEQYF
TGTGCCAGCAGCACAACACTAGGTGACGAGCAGTACTTC
>TRBJ1-4|TRBV1|15|-|-
CTSSQGGWTNEKLFF
TGCACCAGCAGCCAAGGGGGGTGGACTAATGAAAAACTGTTTTTT